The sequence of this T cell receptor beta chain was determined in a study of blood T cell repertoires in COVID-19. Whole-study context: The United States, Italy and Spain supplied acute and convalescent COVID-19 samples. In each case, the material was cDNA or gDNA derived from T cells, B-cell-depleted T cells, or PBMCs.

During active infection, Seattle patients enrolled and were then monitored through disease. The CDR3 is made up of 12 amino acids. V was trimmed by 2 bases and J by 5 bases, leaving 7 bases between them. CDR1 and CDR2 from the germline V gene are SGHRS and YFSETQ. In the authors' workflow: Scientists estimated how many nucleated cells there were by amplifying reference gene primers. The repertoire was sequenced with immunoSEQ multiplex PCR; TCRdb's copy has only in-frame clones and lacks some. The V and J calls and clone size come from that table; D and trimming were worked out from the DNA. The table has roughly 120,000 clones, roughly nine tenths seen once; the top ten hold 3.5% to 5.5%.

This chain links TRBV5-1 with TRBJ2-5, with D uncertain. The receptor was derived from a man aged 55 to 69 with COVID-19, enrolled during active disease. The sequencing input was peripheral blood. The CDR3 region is CASSFEAETQYF. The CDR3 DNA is TGCGCCAGCAGCTTCGAAGCGGAGACCCAGTACTTC.